This is a list of T cell receptor beta chains from one sample in a study of cytomegalovirus exposure and HLA in healthy donors. Produced via immunoSEQ multiplex PCR; TCRdb's table is partial and in-frame only. The sample comprises 85,000 to 100,000 clones, 85% to 90% of which are singletons, and around 2.5% rests with the top ten. Sequencing was carried out using PBMCs. These receptors all stem from a man aged 18-30 years in good health and CMV-seronegative. CDR3s include the opening cysteine and the closing phenylalanine or tryptophan. Fields, in order: D gene, clone size, J gene, V gene, CDR3 length, CDR3 DNA, CDR3 protein. D genes are given only for firm matches. For some rows the clone size is stated as once, few or many, or as a class when expanded; others skip it.

.,.,TRBJ2-2,TRBV5-6,19,TGTGCCAGCAGCCACCACACACTAGTGCCGAATGAGAACACCGGGGAGCTGTTTTTT,CASSHHTLVPNENTGELFF
.,.,TRBJ2-3,TRBV29-1,12,TGCAGCTCGAGGACTGGCACAGATACGCAGTATTTT,CSSRTGTDTQYF
TRBD2,.,TRBJ2-3,TRBV7-3,15,TGTGCCAGCAGCATCGTAGCGGGTACGACAGATACGCAGTATTTT,CASSIVAGTTDTQYF
.,.,TRBJ2-3,TRBV7-6,17,TGTGCCAGCAGCTTATCGGTTCCGGGCAGGGTAACAGATACGCAGTATTTT,CASSLSVPGRVTDTQYF
TRBD2,.,TRBJ2-2,TRBV6-5,16,TGTGCCAGCAGTTACGTCGGACTAGCGGGAAACGGGGAGCTGTTTTTT,CASSYVGLAGNGELFF
TRBD1,.,TRBJ1-2,TRBV28,13,TGTGCCAGCAGTTTAAACAGGGGGACTGGCTACACCTTC,CASSLNRGTGYTF
.,once,TRBJ1-1,TRBV19,12,TGTGCCAGTAGTTTAACTACAGGGGAAGCTTTCTTT,CASSLTTGEAFF
.,.,TRBJ1-2,TRBV4-2,17,TGTGCCAGCAGCCAAGAAGTCGTGCCAGTCGGAGACTATGGCTACACCTTC,CASSQEVVPVGDYGYTF
.,.,TRBJ2-7,TRBV19,14,TGTGCCAGTAGTACCACCCGACAGGCCTACGAGCAGTACTTC,CASSTTRQAYEQYF
TRBD1,.,TRBJ2-1,TRBV2,17,TGTGCCAGCAGTGAAGGGCGCTCGGGACAGGGGGCCTATGAGCAGTTCTTC,CASSEGRSGQGAYEQFF
TRBD2,.,TRBJ2-2,TRBV9,13,TGTGCCAGCAGCGTGACTAGCTACGGGGAGCTGTTTTTT,CASSVTSYGELFF
.,.,TRBJ2-3,TRBV6-5,16,TGTGCCAGCAGTTATCTGGGGAGCGGTCCCACAGATACGCAGTATTTT,CASSYLGSGPTDTQYF
.,.,TRBJ2-5,TRBV6-5,14,TGTGCCAGCAGTTACGGCAGGTTACAAGAGACCCAGTACTTC,CASSYGRLQETQYF
TRBD2,once,TRBJ2-7,TRBV28,12,TGTGCCAGCACCGGGAGGGTCTGGGAGCAGTACTTC,CASTGRVWEQYF